What follows are 8 T cell receptor beta chains derived from one specimen sequenced in a study of blood T cells in healthy people across ages. It was with a sample-barcoded 5' primer and a J-beta primer mix that a second PCR of roughly 7 to 12 cycles was run. TCRdb processed the 5' RACE reads anew with MiXCR; each CDR3 protein has one entry. The sample comprises around 700,000 distinct CDR3 sequences, 20% to 25% of which are singletons, and just under 9.5% rests with the top ten. The same sample was also studied in work on T cells of mothers and their children.

Specimen: blood. Receptors were obtained from a boy aged 5-17 years in good health.

The chain employs TRBV4-1 and TRBJ2-5, with TRBD2 identical over 12 bases. The closer fit of TRBJ2-1 to the DNA end suggests the J call may be wrong. The CDR3 sequence is 17 residues long. CDR1 is MGHRA and CDR2 is YSYEKL in the germline V gene. CDR3 loop: CASSQLLAGGLQNEQFF. The CDR3 DNA follows: TGCGCCAGCAGCCAATTACTAGCGGGAGGACTGCAAAATGAGCAGTTCTTC.

This clonotype was recorded a few times. The chain has TRBV9 and TRBJ2-2; TRBD1 aligns across 9 bases. Germline CDR1 and CDR2: SGDLS and YYNGEE. V lost 3 bases, J lost 7 bases, and 13 bases stayed unmatched. This CDR3 has 17 residues. The CDR3 spells CASSEDPGQGIIGELFF. The CDR3 DNA sequence: TGTGCCAGCAGCGAGGACCCGGGACAGGGTATAATCGGGGAGCTGTTTTTT.

The CDR3 DNA reads as TGCGCCAGCACCCTTCAGGGACAGGGGATGAAAAATGAAAAACTGTTTTTT. This translates into CASTLQGQGMKNEKLFF. The chain joins TRBV5-1 to TRBJ1-4; 10 bases are a match to TRBD1. After removal of 6 bases from V and 5 bases from J, the junction contained 13 bases not matched to a gene. Germline V gene lookup returns CDR1 SGHRS and CDR2 YFSETQ. CDR3 length: 17 amino acids.

The rearrangement links TRBV12-3 or TRBV12-4 to TRBJ2-7; 8 bases agree with TRBD1. The V gene end was trimmed by 3 bases and the J gene end by 5 bases; junction bases not matched to a gene: 6. This CDR3 has 14 residues. The CDR3, as DNA: TGTGCCAGCAGTTTTCAGGGGGCGATGAACGAGCAGTACTTC. It codes for CASSFQGAMNEQYF.

Points on this clonotype: Germline is not matched at one junction end, which may reflect a read error. The chain employs TRBV4-1 and TRBJ2-3, with D possibly matching TRBD2 (6 bases). Germline CDR1 is MGHRA and CDR2 is YSYEKL. The CDR3 is 16 residues long. DNA of the CDR3: TGCGCCAGCAGCCAAGATCGGGGTAGCGGCACAGATACGCAGTACTTT. It specifies CASSQDRGSGTDTQYF.

This chain joins TRBV29-1 and TRBJ1-6; a weak D match, TRBD1 (5 bases). The CDR3 has 13 residues. Germline CDR1 SQVTM, CDR2 ANQGSEA. Deletions cut 4 bases from V and 9 bases from J, with 13 bases between. This CDR3 is CSVALGVVSPLHF. CDR3 sequence (DNA): TGCAGCGTTGCCCTGGGGGTTGTTTCACCCCTCCACTTT. The whole variable domain, filled in from reference TRBV29-1 and TRBJ1-6, reads SAVISQKPSRDICQRGTSLTIQCQVDSQVTMMFWYRQQPGQSLTLIATANQGSEATYESGFVIDKFPISRPNLTFSTLTVSNMSPEDSSIYLCSVALGVVSPLHFGNGTRLTVT.

This chain joins TRBV20-1 and TRBJ1-2; TRBD1 agrees at 8 bases. This CDR3 contains 12 residues. CDR1 and CDR2 from the germline V gene are DFQATT and SNEGSKA (reference sequence). Trimming removed 3 bases from V and 8 bases from J; junction bases left unmatched: 5. The CDR3 loop is CSASRQGQGYTF. DNA for the CDR3: TGCAGTGCTAGTCGACAGGGGCAGGGCTACACCTTC.

The chain couples TRBV27 to TRBJ2-2; D possibly corresponds to TRBD1 (5 bases). The CDR3 runs 16 residues. CDR1 is MNHEY and CDR2 is SMNVEV in the germline V gene (reference sequence). Trimming shortened V by 7 bases and J by 0 bases, and 15 bases separated the two germline ends. The CDR3 bases are TGTGCCAGCAACCACGGAAGGGGCGCGAACACCGGGGAGCTGTTTTTT. It codes for CASNHGRGANTGELFF.